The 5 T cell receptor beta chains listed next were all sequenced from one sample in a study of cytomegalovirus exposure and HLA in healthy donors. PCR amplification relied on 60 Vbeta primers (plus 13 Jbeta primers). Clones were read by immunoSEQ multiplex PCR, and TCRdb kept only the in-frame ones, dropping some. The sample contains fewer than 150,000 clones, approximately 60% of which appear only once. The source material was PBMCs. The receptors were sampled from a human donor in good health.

The CDR3 DNA sequence: TGTGCCAGCAGCTTGGCGGGGATACGAGGCACCGGGGAGCTGTTTTTT. Encoded protein: CASSLAGIRGTGELFF. The gene calls are TRBV5-4 and TRBJ2-2; perhaps TRBD2 as D (5 bases). The V end was cut by 0 bases, the J end by 4 bases, with 13 bases between. The length of the CDR3 is 16 residues. CDR1 is SGHNT, CDR2 YYREEE, per germline (reference sequence).

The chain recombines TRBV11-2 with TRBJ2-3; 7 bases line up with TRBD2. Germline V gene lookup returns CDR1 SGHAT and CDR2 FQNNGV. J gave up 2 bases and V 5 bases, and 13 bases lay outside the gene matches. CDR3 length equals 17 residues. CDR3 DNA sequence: TGTGCCAGCAGCCACGGGACTACTTTTATGCTCACAGATACGCAGTATTTT. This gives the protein CASSHGTTFMLTDTQYF.

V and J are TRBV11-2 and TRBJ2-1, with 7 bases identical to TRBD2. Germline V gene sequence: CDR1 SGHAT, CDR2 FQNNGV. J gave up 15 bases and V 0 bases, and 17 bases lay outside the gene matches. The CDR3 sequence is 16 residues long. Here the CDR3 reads CASSLDPNRDYQGGFF. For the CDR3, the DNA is TGTGCCAGCAGCTTAGATCCGAATCGGGACTACCAAGGCGGGTTCTTC.

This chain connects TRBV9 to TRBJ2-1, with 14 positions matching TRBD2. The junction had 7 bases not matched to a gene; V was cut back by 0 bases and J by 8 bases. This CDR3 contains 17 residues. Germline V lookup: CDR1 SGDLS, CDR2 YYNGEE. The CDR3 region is CASSVAWGLAGADEQFF. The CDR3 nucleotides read TGTGCCAGCAGCGTAGCCTGGGGACTAGCGGGAGCCGATGAGCAGTTCTTC.

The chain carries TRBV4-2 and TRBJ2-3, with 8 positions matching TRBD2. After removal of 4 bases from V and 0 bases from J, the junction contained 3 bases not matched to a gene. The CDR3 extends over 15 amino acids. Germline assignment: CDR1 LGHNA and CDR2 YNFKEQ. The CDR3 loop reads CASSPGGGSTDTQYF. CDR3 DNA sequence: TGTGCCAGCAGCCCCGGGGGGGGAAGCACAGATACGCAGTATTTT.